This TCR beta chain stems from a study of cytomegalovirus exposure and HLA in healthy donors. Study-level findings and limits: As confirmed in vitro, three CMV-associated chains were specific for CMV antigens. It was approximately 160 TCR beta chains that were listed as cytomegalovirus-associated.

A note on this clone: The target antigen is unknown.

In the PCR, 60 Vbeta and 13 Jbeta primers were used. Produced via immunoSEQ multiplex PCR; TCRdb's table is partial and in-frame only. The sample records some 56,000 clones, 80% being singletons. Germline CDR1 and CDR2: MDHEN and SYDVKM. The ends were cut back, 7 bases at V and 0 bases at J, with 6 bases in the middle. The CDR3 is 12 residues long. Healthy bone marrow donors supplied every sample. The V call is TRBV28, the J call TRBJ1-2; D uncertain. The sequence derives from a woman aged 40 to 55 in good health and CMV-seronegative. The material sequenced was PBMCs. The CDR3 loop reads CASIAANYGYTF. The CDR3 bases are TGTGCCAGCATAGCGGCTAACTATGGCTACACCTTC.